The 9 T cell receptor beta chains given below trace back to one sample, sequenced in a study (dated by TCRdb to 2016 to 2017). Library creation used RT-PCR. TCRdb names Illumina MiSeq as the instrument used. TCRdb handled the public reads itself, with Q25 trimming in fastp and clone calling in MiXCR, and kept productive beta chains. Identical CDR3 proteins give one entry, which carries the most common genes and DNA. The sample contains 650,000 to 800,000 distinct CDR3 sequences, 14% of them found a single time. The top ten hold 3.6% of the sample. The specimen was memory CD4+ T cells from blood. The receptors were gathered from a female donor in good health, serving as a healthy control.

The chain links TRBV28 to TRBJ2-7; D is ambiguous. The germline CDR1 and CDR2 sequences are MDHEN and SYDVKM. This CDR3 comprises 14 residues. Trimming took off 7 bases at V and 4 bases at J, with 17 bases between the two ends. CDR3 amino acids: CASIPGGNDYEQYF. The CDR3 DNA is TGTGCCAGCATCCCAGGTGGGAACGATTACGAGCAGTACTTC.

The chain carries TRBV28 and TRBJ1-2; 7 bases fit TRBD1. Looked up from germline, CDR1 is MDHEN and CDR2 is SYDVKM. This CDR3 is built from 16 residues. As DNA, the CDR3 is TGTGCAATCAGAACCCCAGGGGGACGGACTAACTATGGCTACACCTTC. Translation: CAIRTPGGRTNYGYTF.

The CDR3 DNA reads TGTGCCAGCAGCTTAGCTTCGGGGATCACCGGGGAGCTGTTTTTT. This translates into CASSLASGITGELFF. V is TRBV7-2 and J is TRBJ2-2; tentative D call: TRBD2 (5 bases). The CDR3 runs 15 residues. V gave up 0 bases and J gave up 4 bases, with 9 bases separating them. CDR1 is SGHTA and CDR2 is FQGNSA in the germline V gene.

The chain uses TRBV28 and TRBJ2-3, with TRBD1 as a possible D gene (5 bases). V gave up 2 bases and J gave up 2 bases, with 11 bases separating them. CDR1 and CDR2 from the germline V gene are MDHEN and SYDVKM. The CDR3 contains 15 residues. CDR3 DNA: TGTGCCAGCAGTTTAGGACAACCCCACACAGATACGCAGTATTTT. As protein: CASSLGQPHTDTQYF.

This clonotype showed up many times. The chain has TRBV29-1 and TRBJ1-1; D not resolved. Germline V lookup: CDR1 SQVTM, CDR2 ANQGSEA. The CDR3 has 13 amino acids. V shed 4 bases and J shed 0 bases, with 9 bases lying between them. Written as DNA, the CDR3 is TGCAGCGTTGTTAGGAGCATGAACACTGAAGCTTTCTTT. It yields the protein CSVVRSMNTEAFF.

CDR3 region: CASSRTGMGYNEQFF. In nucleotides, the CDR3 is TGTGCCAGCAGCCGAACAGGGATGGGCTACAATGAGCAGTTCTTC. The genes are TRBV5-4 and TRBJ2-1, with a possible D match to TRBD1 (6 bases). The CDR3 totals 15 residues. The germline V gene encodes CDR1 SGHNT and CDR2 YYREEE (reference sequence). V lost 4 bases to trimming and J lost 3 bases, with 14 bases between them. Full variable domain (remainder filled in from reference TRBV5-4 and TRBJ2-1): ETGVTQSPTHLIKTRGQQVTLRCSSQSGHNTVSWYQQALGQGPQFIFQYYREEENGRGNFPPRFSGLQFPNYSSELNVNALELDDSALYLCASSRTGMGYNEQFFGPGTRLTVL.

This clonotype was observed a few times. The chain combines TRBV5-6 with TRBJ2-2; TRBD2 matches 7 bases. CDR3 size: 16 residues. The germline gives CDR1 SGHDT, CDR2 YYEEEE. V lost 0 bases to trimming and J lost 4 bases; unmatched junction nucleotides: 6. CDR3 sequence reads: CASSLVGRESTGELFF. CDR3 bases: TGTGCCAGCAGCTTGGTAGGGCGGGAGTCCACCGGGGAGCTGTTTTTT.

V and J are TRBV20-1 and TRBJ2-7; 8 bases map to TRBD2. CDR3 size: 14 residues. V shed 5 bases and J 6 bases; nucleotides not matched to a gene: 12. The germline V gene has CDR1 DFQATT and CDR2 SNEGSKA (reference sequence). DNA of the CDR3: TGCAGTGCTTCGAAGACCGGGACTAGGGGCGAGCAGTACTTC. This translates into CSASKTGTRGEQYF.

This clonotype appeared a few times. The genes are TRBV20-1 and TRBJ2-1; D not resolved. Germline V gene sequence: CDR1 DFQATT, CDR2 SNEGSKA (reference sequence). The CDR3 sequence is 13 residues long. Between the trimmed V and J ends, which lost 5 bases and 7 bases, there was a span of 15 bases. CDR3 region: CSAPVWAGNEQFF. As DNA, the CDR3 is TGCAGTGCTCCAGTTTGGGCCGGGAATGAGCAGTTCTTC.